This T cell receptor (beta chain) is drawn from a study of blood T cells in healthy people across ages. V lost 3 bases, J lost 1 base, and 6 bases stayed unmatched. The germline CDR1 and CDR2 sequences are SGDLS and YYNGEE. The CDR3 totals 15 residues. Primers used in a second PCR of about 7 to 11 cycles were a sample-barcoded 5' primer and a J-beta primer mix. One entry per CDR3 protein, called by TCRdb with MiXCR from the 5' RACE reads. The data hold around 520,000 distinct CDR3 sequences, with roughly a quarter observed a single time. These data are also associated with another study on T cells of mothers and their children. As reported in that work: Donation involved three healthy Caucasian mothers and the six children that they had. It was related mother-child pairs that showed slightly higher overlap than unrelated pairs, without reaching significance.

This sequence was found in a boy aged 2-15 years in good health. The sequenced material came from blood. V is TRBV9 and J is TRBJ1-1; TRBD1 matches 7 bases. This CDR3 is CASSETGTPNTEAFF. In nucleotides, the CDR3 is TGTGCCAGCAGCGAGACAGGGACCCCGAACACTGAAGCTTTCTTT.